A selection of T cell receptor beta chains follows, all from one sample in a study of blood T cell repertoires in COVID-19. Assay used: immunoSEQ multiplex PCR; TCRdb lists only in-frame clones, some missing. The sample contains 150,000 to 200,000 clones, approximately 79% of which appear only once. The sequenced sample was peripheral blood. The receptors come from an elderly woman with acute or convalescent COVID-19. Both conserved end residues are part of each CDR3. The D gene is left open where the match is weak. Clone size, where shown, is once, few, many, or a class for clones that have expanded.

j_gene: TRBJ1-1
d_gene: TRBD1
abundance: .
len: 14
v_gene: TRBV3-1/TRBV3-2
CDR3nt: TGTGCCAGCAGCCAAGTACAGGGGAACGCTGAAGCTTTCTTT
CDR3aa: CASSQVQGNAEAFF

j_gene: TRBJ1-4
d_gene: TRBD1
abundance: .
len: 16
v_gene: TRBV5-4
CDR3nt: TGTGCCAGCAGCTCTTTATCTGGACAGGGTTCTGAAAAACTGTTTTTT
CDR3aa: CASSSLSGQGSEKLFF

j_gene: TRBJ2-7
d_gene: TRBD2
abundance: .
len: 17
v_gene: TRBV3-1/TRBV3-2
CDR3nt: TGTGCCAGCAGCCAAGAGCTAGCGGGGGTGTCCACCTACGAGCAGTACTTC
CDR3aa: CASSQELAGVSTYEQYF

j_gene: TRBJ1-4
d_gene: .
abundance: few
len: 12
v_gene: TRBV29-1
CDR3nt: TGCAGCGTTGGACAACCAGGGGAAAAACTGTTTTTT
CDR3aa: CSVGQPGEKLFF

j_gene: TRBJ2-3
d_gene: .
abundance: .
len: 15
v_gene: TRBV5-8
CDR3nt: TGTGCCAGCAGCTTACAGGGGGGGGGCACAGATACGCAGTATTTT
CDR3aa: CASSLQGGGTDTQYF

j_gene: TRBJ2-7
d_gene: .
abundance: .
len: 13
v_gene: TRBV10-3
CDR3nt: TGTGCCATCAGTGAGCCTCGACACCCGGAGCAGTACTTC
CDR3aa: CAISEPRHPEQYF

j_gene: TRBJ1-1
d_gene: .
abundance: .
len: 12
v_gene: TRBV30
CDR3nt: TGTGCCTGGACAGAAATGAACACTGAAGCTTTCTTT
CDR3aa: CAWTEMNTEAFF

j_gene: TRBJ2-5
d_gene: .
abundance: few
len: 16
v_gene: TRBV11-2
CDR3nt: TGTGCCAGCAGCTCCTCCCGGACAGCAGAACAAGAGACCCAGTACTTC
CDR3aa: CASSSSRTAEQETQYF

j_gene: TRBJ2-3
d_gene: .
abundance: .
len: 15
v_gene: TRBV7-9
CDR3nt: TGTGCCAGCAGCGACCGGACAGGGAGGGCAGATACGCAGTATTTT
CDR3aa: CASSDRTGRADTQYF

j_gene: TRBJ2-7
d_gene: .
abundance: .
len: 13
v_gene: TRBV28
CDR3nt: TGTGCCTACCAGCAGGCAGTTACCTACGAGCAGTACTTC
CDR3aa: CAYQQAVTYEQYF

j_gene: TRBJ2-7
d_gene: TRBD2
abundance: .
len: 12
v_gene: TRBV28
CDR3nt: TGTGCCAGCAAACTAGCGGGCTCCAAAAAGTACTTC
CDR3aa: CASKLAGSKKYF

j_gene: TRBJ2-7
d_gene: TRBD1
abundance: many
len: 13
v_gene: TRBV2
CDR3nt: TGTGCCAGCAGTGCTAGACAGGGCTACGAGCAGTACTTC
CDR3aa: CASSARQGYEQYF

j_gene: TRBJ1-3
d_gene: .
abundance: .
len: 17
v_gene: TRBV7-2
CDR3nt: TGTGCCAGCAGCTTAGCCTCAGGGGCGTCCTCTGGAAACACCATATATTTT
CDR3aa: CASSLASGASSGNTIYF

j_gene: TRBJ2-1
d_gene: TRBD2
abundance: .
len: 17
v_gene: TRBV19
CDR3nt: TGTGCCAGTAGTATAGATCGACTAGCGGGAGCTTACAATGAGCAGTTCTTC
CDR3aa: CASSIDRLAGAYNEQFF

j_gene: TRBJ2-7
d_gene: .
abundance: .
len: 15
v_gene: TRBV5-1
CDR3nt: TGCGCCAGCAGCCCCCCCTATTCAGGGAACAACGAGCAGTACTTC
CDR3aa: CASSPPYSGNNEQYF

j_gene: TRBJ1-5
d_gene: .
abundance: .
len: 13
v_gene: TRBV6-2/TRBV6-3
CDR3nt: TGTGCCAGCAGTACGGCGGGGGGGCAGCCCCAGCATTTT
CDR3aa: CASSTAGGQPQHF

j_gene: TRBJ2-7
d_gene: TRBD2
abundance: .
len: 15
v_gene: TRBV27
CDR3nt: TGTGCCAGCAGTTCCTGGACTAGCGGCACCTACGAGCAGTACTTC
CDR3aa: CASSSWTSGTYEQYF

j_gene: TRBJ1-2
d_gene: .
abundance: .
len: 13
v_gene: TRBV7-9
CDR3nt: TGTGCCAGCAGTCCCGGCGGAGGGTGGGAGGACACCTTC
CDR3aa: CASSPGGGWEDTF

j_gene: TRBJ1-1
d_gene: .
abundance: .
len: 13
v_gene: TRBV11-1
CDR3nt: TGTGCCAGCAGCTTAAGCGAGAACGGTGAAGCTTTCTTT
CDR3aa: CASSLSENGEAFF

j_gene: TRBJ2-5
d_gene: .
abundance: .
len: 15
v_gene: TRBV6-6
CDR3nt: TGTGCCAGCAGTTTCGGGACATCTCAACAAGAGACCCAGTACTTC
CDR3aa: CASSFGTSQQETQYF

j_gene: TRBJ1-1
d_gene: .
abundance: .
len: 18
v_gene: TRBV7-2
CDR3nt: TGTGCCAGCAGCTTACAGAACAGACAGGTCCTCATGAACACTGAAGCTTTCTTT
CDR3aa: CASSLQNRQVLMNTEAFF

j_gene: TRBJ1-5
d_gene: .
abundance: .
len: 15
v_gene: TRBV27
CDR3nt: TGTGCCAGCAGTCCCCTACAGGGAATTGGGCAGCCCCAGCATTTT
CDR3aa: CASSPLQGIGQPQHF

j_gene: TRBJ1-2
d_gene: TRBD1
abundance: .
len: 14
v_gene: TRBV6-5
CDR3nt: TGTGCCAGCAGGGGACAGGGGATTTTCTATGGCTACACCTTC
CDR3aa: CASRGQGIFYGYTF

j_gene: TRBJ2-1
d_gene: TRBD2
abundance: .
len: 18
v_gene: TRBV4-1
CDR3nt: TGCGCCAGCAGCCAAGAGCGGGGAAGCGGGAGGGCCTACAATGAGCAGTTCTTC
CDR3aa: CASSQERGSGRAYNEQFF

j_gene: TRBJ2-5
d_gene: TRBD2
abundance: .
len: 14
v_gene: TRBV7-2
CDR3nt: TGTGCCAGCAGCTTAGAGAGGCGGGGGGAGACCCAGTACTTC
CDR3aa: CASSLERRGETQYF

j_gene: TRBJ1-2
d_gene: TRBD1
abundance: .
len: 14
v_gene: TRBV30
CDR3nt: TGTGCCTGGAGCGCGACAGGGAAGGTCAATGGCTACACCTTC
CDR3aa: CAWSATGKVNGYTF

j_gene: TRBJ2-7
d_gene: .
abundance: .
len: 14
v_gene: TRBV14
CDR3nt: TGTGCCAGCAGCCAAGAAAGGGGAAGGGGCGAGCAGTACTTC
CDR3aa: CASSQERGRGEQYF

j_gene: TRBJ2-3
d_gene: .
abundance: .
len: 16
v_gene: TRBV7-2
CDR3nt: TGTGCCAGCAGCTTAGATTGGGGCCTTAGCACAGATACGCAGTATTTT
CDR3aa: CASSLDWGLSTDTQYF

j_gene: TRBJ1-5
d_gene: .
abundance: .
len: 15
v_gene: TRBV18
CDR3nt: TGTGCCAGCTCACCGACCAGGGCGGATGTTCAGCCCCAGCATTTT
CDR3aa: CASSPTRADVQPQHF

j_gene: TRBJ2-2
d_gene: .
abundance: .
len: 14
v_gene: TRBV6-5
CDR3nt: TGTGCCAGCAGGATAACAGGGAACACCGGGGAGCTGTTTTTT
CDR3aa: CASRITGNTGELFF

j_gene: TRBJ2-5
d_gene: TRBD1
abundance: .
len: 14
v_gene: TRBV6-5
CDR3nt: TGTGCCAGCAGTCCTCAAACAGGGGTAGAGACCCAGTACTTC
CDR3aa: CASSPQTGVETQYF

j_gene: TRBJ1-1
d_gene: TRBD1
abundance: .
len: 14
v_gene: TRBV6-5
CDR3nt: TGTGCCAGCAGGGACAGGGCCGTTGACACTGAAGCTTTCTTT
CDR3aa: CASRDRAVDTEAFF

j_gene: TRBJ2-2
d_gene: .
abundance: .
len: 15
v_gene: TRBV5-1
CDR3nt: TGCGCCAGCAGCATAACAGGGATTTGGCCCGGGGAGCTGTTTTTT
CDR3aa: CASSITGIWPGELFF

j_gene: TRBJ2-1
d_gene: TRBD2
abundance: once
len: 18
v_gene: TRBV9
CDR3nt: TGTGCCAGCAGCGTAGCCCCACCATTAGCGGGAGTCGACAATGAGCAGTTCTTC
CDR3aa: CASSVAPPLAGVDNEQFF

j_gene: TRBJ1-1
d_gene: .
abundance: .
len: 16
v_gene: TRBV7-2
CDR3nt: TGTGCCAGCAGCTTACAGGGGTCTCCTCGGGTGTTTGAAGCTTTCTTT
CDR3aa: CASSLQGSPRVFEAFF

j_gene: TRBJ2-5
d_gene: TRBD2
abundance: few
len: 17
v_gene: TRBV11-3
CDR3nt: TGTGCCAGCAGCCTCGGACTAGCGGGGGGTTCAAAAGAGACCCAGTACTTC
CDR3aa: CASSLGLAGGSKETQYF

j_gene: TRBJ1-5
d_gene: TRBD1
abundance: .
len: 15
v_gene: TRBV30
CDR3nt: TGTGCACTCACTGACCGGACAGGGGTGAATCAGCCCCAGCATTTT
CDR3aa: CALTDRTGVNQPQHF

j_gene: TRBJ1-2
d_gene: TRBD1
abundance: .
len: 14
v_gene: TRBV27
CDR3nt: TGTGCCAGCAGTTTATTGTGGGACAGGGGCTCTACCCGCTTC
CDR3aa: CASSLLWDRGSTRF

j_gene: TRBJ2-5
d_gene: TRBD2
abundance: .
len: 14
v_gene: TRBV19
CDR3nt: TGTGCCAGTAGTCTCAGCGGGAGCCAAGAGACCCAGTACTTC
CDR3aa: CASSLSGSQETQYF

j_gene: TRBJ1-5
d_gene: .
abundance: few
len: 12
v_gene: TRBV15
CDR3nt: TGTGCCACCAGCAGGGCCAATCAGCCCCAGCATTTT
CDR3aa: CATSRANQPQHF

j_gene: TRBJ1-5
d_gene: TRBD1
abundance: .
len: 14
v_gene: TRBV19
CDR3nt: TGTGCCAGTAGTGTGGACAGGGGGCATCAGCCCCAGCATTTT
CDR3aa: CASSVDRGHQPQHF

j_gene: TRBJ1-1
d_gene: .
abundance: .
len: 11
v_gene: TRBV5-1
CDR3nt: TGCGCCAGCGTATTACAGGGAAGGGCTTTCTTT
CDR3aa: CASVLQGRAFF

j_gene: TRBJ1-4
d_gene: TRBD1
abundance: .
len: 15
v_gene: TRBV18
CDR3nt: TGTGCCAGCTCACCTTCGGCCAGGGGGCATGAAAAACTGTTTTTT
CDR3aa: CASSPSARGHEKLFF

j_gene: TRBJ1-1
d_gene: .
abundance: .
len: 12
v_gene: TRBV6-6
CDR3nt: TGTGCCAGCAGTTCCTTCTCCACTGAAGCTTTCTTT
CDR3aa: CASSSFSTEAFF

j_gene: TRBJ2-7
d_gene: .
abundance: .
len: 14
v_gene: TRBV11-2
CDR3nt: TGTGCCAGCAGCTTAGTGGGGACAAACTACGAGCAGTACTTC
CDR3aa: CASSLVGTNYEQYF